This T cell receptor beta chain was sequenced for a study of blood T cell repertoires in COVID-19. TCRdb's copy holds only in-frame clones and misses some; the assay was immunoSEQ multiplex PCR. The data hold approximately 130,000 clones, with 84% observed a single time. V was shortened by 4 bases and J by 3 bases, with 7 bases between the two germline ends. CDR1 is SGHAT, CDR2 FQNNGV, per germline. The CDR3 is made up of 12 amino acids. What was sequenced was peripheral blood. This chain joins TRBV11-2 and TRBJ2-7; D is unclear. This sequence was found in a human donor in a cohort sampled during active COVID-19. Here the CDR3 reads CASSSTGYEQYF. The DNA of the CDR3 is TGTGCCAGCAGCTCTACCGGCTACGAGCAGTACTTC.